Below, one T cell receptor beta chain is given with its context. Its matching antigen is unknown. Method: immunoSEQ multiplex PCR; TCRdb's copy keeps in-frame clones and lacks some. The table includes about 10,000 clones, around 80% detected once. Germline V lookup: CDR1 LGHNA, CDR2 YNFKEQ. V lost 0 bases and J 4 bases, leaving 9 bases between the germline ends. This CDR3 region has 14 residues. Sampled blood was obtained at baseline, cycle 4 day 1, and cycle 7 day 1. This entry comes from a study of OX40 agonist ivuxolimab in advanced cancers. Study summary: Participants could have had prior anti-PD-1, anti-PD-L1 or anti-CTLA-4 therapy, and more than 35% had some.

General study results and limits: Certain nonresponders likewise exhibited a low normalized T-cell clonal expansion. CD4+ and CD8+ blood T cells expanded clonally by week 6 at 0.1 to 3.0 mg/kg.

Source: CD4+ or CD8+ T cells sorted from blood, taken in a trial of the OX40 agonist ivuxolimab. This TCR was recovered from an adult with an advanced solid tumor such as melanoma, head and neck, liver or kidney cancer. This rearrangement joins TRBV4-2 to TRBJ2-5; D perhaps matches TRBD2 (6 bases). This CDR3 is CASSQDRAGETQYF. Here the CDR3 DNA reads TGTGCCAGCAGCCAAGATAGAGCGGGAGAGACCCAGTACTTC.